Listed below are T cell receptor beta chains from one sample, sequenced in a study of control samples from healthy donors and cancer patients. The method was immunoSEQ multiplex PCR; TCRdb's version includes in-frame clones alone and lacks a portion of them. The repertoire consists of 25,000 to 35,000 clones, with around 87% occurring once and the leading ten covering 1.5% to 2%. Sequenced input: PBMCs. The receptors originated from a woman aged 40 to 50 with lung cancer. CDR3s include the opening cysteine and the closing phenylalanine or tryptophan. The D gene is left open where the match is weak. The listing skips clone size in some rows; elsewhere it reads once, few, many or a size class.

CDR3aa,CDR3nt,j_gene,v_gene,abundance,d_gene
CASSTNRDGYTF,TGTGCCAGCAGCACAAACAGGGATGGCTACACCTTC,TRBJ1-2,TRBV7-9,.,.
CAISAIFQETQYF,TGTGCCATCAGTGCGATCTTCCAAGAGACCCAGTACTTC,TRBJ2-5,TRBV10-3,.,.
CASASGGPGMFF,TGTGCCAGTGCTAGCGGGGGGCCCGGTATGTTCTTC,TRBJ2-1,TRBV2,.,TRBD2
CASSYTGLTDTQYF,TGTGCCAGCAGTTACACAGGACTCACAGATACGCAGTATTTT,TRBJ2-3,TRBV6-5,.,.
CASSLSSYNEQFF,TGCGCCAGCAGCCTATCTAGCTACAATGAGCAGTTCTTC,TRBJ2-1,TRBV5-1,.,.
CASSLYRTSNTEAFF,TGTGCCAGCAGCTTATACAGGACATCGAACACTGAAGCTTTCTTT,TRBJ1-1,TRBV11-3,.,.
CASSPDMEETQYF,TGTGCCAGCAGCCCAGACATGGAAGAGACCCAGTACTTC,TRBJ2-5,TRBV5-4,.,.
CASSQGAAGGYEQYF,TGCGCCAGCAGCCAAGGGGCGGCAGGGGGCTACGAGCAGTACTTC,TRBJ2-7,TRBV4-1,.,TRBD1
CASTRGQAGEPQHF,TGTGCCAGCACCAGGGGGCAGGCAGGGGAGCCCCAGCATTTT,TRBJ1-5,TRBV28,.,TRBD1
CASSQDRGQTEAFF,TGTGCCAGCTCACAGGACAGGGGGCAAACTGAAGCTTTCTTT,TRBJ1-1,TRBV18,.,TRBD1
CASSLAGGTGELFF,TGTGCCAGCAGCTTAGCGGGGGGTACCGGGGAGCTGTTTTTT,TRBJ2-2,TRBV11-3,.,TRBD2
CASSRNGDEQYF,TGTGCCAGCAGCCGAAACGGGGACGAGCAGTACTTC,TRBJ2-7,TRBV7-6,.,.
CASSLGTPYNEQFF,TGTGCCAGCAGCTTGGGGACTCCTTACAATGAGCAGTTCTTC,TRBJ2-1,TRBV5-4,.,.
CASSIRDEQFF,TGTGCCAGTAGTATTAGGGATGAGCAGTTCTTC,TRBJ2-1,TRBV19,once,.
CASSYRGLPNEKLFF,TGTGCCAGCAGTTACAGGGGCCTACCTAATGAAAAACTGTTTTTT,TRBJ1-4,TRBV6-5,.,.
CASRPGRADNYGYTF,TGTGCCAGCAGACCAGGACGGGCGGATAACTATGGCTACACCTTC,TRBJ1-2,TRBV6-5,.,.
CASSRQDYEQYF,TGTGCCAGCAGTAGACAAGACTACGAGCAGTACTTC,TRBJ2-7,TRBV28,.,.
CASSRGGQGYGELFF,TGTGCCAGCAGCCGAGGGGGACAGGGGTACGGGGAGCTGTTTTTT,TRBJ2-2,TRBV6-5,few,TRBD1
CASSLGRGLYTDTQYF,TGTGCCAGCAGCCTTGGGCGGGGATTATACACAGATACGCAGTATTTT,TRBJ2-3,TRBV3-1/TRBV3-2,.,.
CASSLGGESYNEQFF,TGTGCCAGCAGCTTGGGGGGCGAATCCTACAATGAGCAGTTCTTC,TRBJ2-1,TRBV5-8,few,.
CASSLGSSGGEKLFF,TGTGCCAGCAGCCTCGGAAGTTCCGGGGGTGAAAAACTGTTTTTT,TRBJ1-4,TRBV3-1/TRBV3-2,.,.
CASTHDRDGTGELFF,TGTGCCAGTACCCACGACAGGGATGGCACCGGGGAGCTGTTTTTT,TRBJ2-2,TRBV19,.,TRBD1
CATSRGTSGGADTQYF,TGTGCCACCAGCAGAGGGACTAGCGGGGGGGCAGATACGCAGTATTTT,TRBJ2-3,TRBV15,.,TRBD2
CASSLDNGGGAFF,TGCGCCAGCAGCTTGGATAATGGCGGAGGAGCTTTCTTT,TRBJ1-1,TRBV5-1,.,.
CASSPQGTINEQYF,TGTGCCAGCAGCCCACAGGGGACGATCAACGAGCAGTACTTC,TRBJ2-7,TRBV5-4,.,TRBD1
CATSLAGGNNEQFF,TGCGCCACCTCACTAGCGGGGGGTAACAATGAGCAGTTCTTC,TRBJ2-1,TRBV5-1,.,TRBD2
CASSPGTGYKFYTEAFF,TGTGCCAGCAGCCCCGGGACAGGTTATAAGTTTTATACTGAAGCTTTCTTT,TRBJ1-1,TRBV5-6,.,TRBD1